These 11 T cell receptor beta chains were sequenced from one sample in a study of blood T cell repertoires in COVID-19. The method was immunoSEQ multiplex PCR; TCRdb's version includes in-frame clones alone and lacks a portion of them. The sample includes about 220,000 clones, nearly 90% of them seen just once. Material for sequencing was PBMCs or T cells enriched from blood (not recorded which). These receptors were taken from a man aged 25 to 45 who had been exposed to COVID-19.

CDR3 bases: TGCGCCAGCAGCCAAGAACAGCGGGGGGCCAACACCGGGGAGCTGTTTTTT. It yields the protein CASSQEQRGANTGELFF. This chain links TRBV4-1 with TRBJ2-2, with 9 bases that match TRBD2. J was trimmed by 2 bases and V by 0 bases; bases with no gene match: 4. CDR3 length: 17 residues. CDR1 is MGHRA and CDR2 is YSYEKL in the germline V gene.

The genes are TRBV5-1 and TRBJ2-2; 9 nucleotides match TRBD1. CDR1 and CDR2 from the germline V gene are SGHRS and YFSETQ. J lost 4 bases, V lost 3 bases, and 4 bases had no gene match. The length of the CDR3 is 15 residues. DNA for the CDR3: TGCGCCAGCAGCTCGGGACAGGGCAGCACCGGGGAGCTGTTTTTT. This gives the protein CASSSGQGSTGELFF.

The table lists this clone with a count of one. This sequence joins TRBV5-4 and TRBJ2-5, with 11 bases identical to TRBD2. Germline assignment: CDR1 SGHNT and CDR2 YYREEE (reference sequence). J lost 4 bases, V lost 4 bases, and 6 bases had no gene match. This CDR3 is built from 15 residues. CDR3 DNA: TGTGCCAGCAGCCGTAGCGGGGGGGCCGGAGAGACCCAGTACTTC. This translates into CASSRSGGAGETQYF.

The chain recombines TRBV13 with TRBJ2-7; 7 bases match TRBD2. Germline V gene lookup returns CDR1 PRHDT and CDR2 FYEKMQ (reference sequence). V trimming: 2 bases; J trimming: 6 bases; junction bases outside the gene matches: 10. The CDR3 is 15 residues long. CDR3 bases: TGTGCCAGCAGCTTATCAGGACTAGTTCTCCGCGAGCAGTACTTC. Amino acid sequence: CASSLSGLVLREQYF.

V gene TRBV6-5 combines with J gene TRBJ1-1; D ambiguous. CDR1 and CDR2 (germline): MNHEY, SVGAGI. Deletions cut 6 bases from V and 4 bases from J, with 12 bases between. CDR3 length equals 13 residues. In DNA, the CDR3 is TGTGCCAGCAGGGGAACTAGGTTCACTGAAGCTTTCTTT. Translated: CASRGTRFTEAFF.

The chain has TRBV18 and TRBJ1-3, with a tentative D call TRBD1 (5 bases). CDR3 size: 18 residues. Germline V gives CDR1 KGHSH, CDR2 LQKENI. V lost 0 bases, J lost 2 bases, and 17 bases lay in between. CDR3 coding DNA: TGTGCCAGCTCACCACCGATCGGGAGGGGTGTAACTGGAAACACCATATATTTT. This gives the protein CASSPPIGRGVTGNTIYF.

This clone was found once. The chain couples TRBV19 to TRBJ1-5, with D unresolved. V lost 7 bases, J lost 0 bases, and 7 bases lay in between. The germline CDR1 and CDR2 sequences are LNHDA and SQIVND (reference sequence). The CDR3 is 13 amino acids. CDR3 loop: CASKTYSNQPQHF. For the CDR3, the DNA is TGTGCCAGTAAAACTTATAGCAATCAGCCCCAGCATTTT.

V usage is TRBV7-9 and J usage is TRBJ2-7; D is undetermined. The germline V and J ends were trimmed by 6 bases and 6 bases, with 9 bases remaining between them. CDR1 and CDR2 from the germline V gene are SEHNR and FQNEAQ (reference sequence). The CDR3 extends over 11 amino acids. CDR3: CASRDEAEQYF. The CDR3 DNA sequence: TGTGCCAGCAGAGATGAAGCCGAGCAGTACTTC.

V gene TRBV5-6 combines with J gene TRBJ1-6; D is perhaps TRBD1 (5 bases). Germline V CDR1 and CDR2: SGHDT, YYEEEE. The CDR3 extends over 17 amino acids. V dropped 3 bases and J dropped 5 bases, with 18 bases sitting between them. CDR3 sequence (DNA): TGTGCCAGCAGCTCCCGAAGGTTACAGGACAATAATTCACCCCTCCACTTT. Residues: CASSSRRLQDNNSPLHF. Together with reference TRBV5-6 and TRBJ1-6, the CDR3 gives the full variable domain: DAGVTQSPTHLIKTRGQQVTLRCSPKSGHDTVSWYQQALGQGPQFIFQYYEEEERQRGNFPDRFSGHQFPNYSSELNVNALLLGDSALYLCASSSRRLQDNNSPLHFGNGTRLTVT.

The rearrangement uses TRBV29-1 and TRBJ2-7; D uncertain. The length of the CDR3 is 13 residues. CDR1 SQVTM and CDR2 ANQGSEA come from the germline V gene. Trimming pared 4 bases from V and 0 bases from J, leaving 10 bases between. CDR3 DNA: TGCAGCGTTGTCGGTCACAGCTCCTACGAGCAGTACTTC. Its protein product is CSVVGHSSYEQYF.

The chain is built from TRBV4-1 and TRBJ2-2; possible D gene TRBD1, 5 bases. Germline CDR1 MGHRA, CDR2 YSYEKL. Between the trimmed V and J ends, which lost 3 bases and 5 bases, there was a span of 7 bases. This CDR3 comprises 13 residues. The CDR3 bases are TGCGCCAGCAGCCACGACAGAACCGGGGAGCTGTTTTTT. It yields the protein CASSHDRTGELFF.